This T cell receptor beta chain was documented in a study of blood T cell repertoires in COVID-19. As for the study in general: Acute and convalescent COVID-19 specimens originated in the United States, Italy and Spain. The analysed material was cDNA or gDNA that came from T cells, B-cell-depleted T cells, or PBMCs.

Trimming cost V 6 bases and J 0 bases, with 9 bases left between them. CDR3 length equals 13 residues. The germline V gene has CDR1 SQVTM and CDR2 ANQGSEA. Study processing details: Reference gene primer amplification gave estimated nucleated cell counts. The assay was immunoSEQ multiplex PCR, and TCRdb's table has in-frame clones only and misses some. V and J calls plus clone size are reproduced from that table; the DNA served to infer D and trimming. The profile covers 250,000 or so clones, with approximately 86% appearing a single time and roughly 1.4% taken by the ten largest. This TCR derives from a man aged 80 or over with acute or convalescent COVID-19. Sample: peripheral blood. The rearrangement uses TRBV29-1 and TRBJ2-4, with a tentative D call TRBD2 (6 bases). CDR3 in DNA: TGCAGCGTGGGGGGACTAGCCAAAAACATTCAGTACTTC. This sequence encodes CSVGGLAKNIQYF.